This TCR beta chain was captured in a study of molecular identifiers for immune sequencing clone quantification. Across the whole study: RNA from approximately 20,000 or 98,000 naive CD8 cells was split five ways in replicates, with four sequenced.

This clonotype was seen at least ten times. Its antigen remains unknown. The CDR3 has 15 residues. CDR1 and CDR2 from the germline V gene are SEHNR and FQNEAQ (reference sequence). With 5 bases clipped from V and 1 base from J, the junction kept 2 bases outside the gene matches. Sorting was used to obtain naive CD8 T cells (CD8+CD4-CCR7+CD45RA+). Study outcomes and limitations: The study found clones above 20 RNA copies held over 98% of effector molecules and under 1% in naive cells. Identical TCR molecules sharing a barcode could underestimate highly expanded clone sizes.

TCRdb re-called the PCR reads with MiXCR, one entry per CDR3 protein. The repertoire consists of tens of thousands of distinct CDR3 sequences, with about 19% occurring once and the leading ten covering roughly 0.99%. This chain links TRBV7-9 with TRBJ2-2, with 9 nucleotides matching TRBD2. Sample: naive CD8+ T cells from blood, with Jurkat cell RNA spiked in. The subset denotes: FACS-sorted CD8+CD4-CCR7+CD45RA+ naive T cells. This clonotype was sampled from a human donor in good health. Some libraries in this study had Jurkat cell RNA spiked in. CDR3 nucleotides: TGTGCCAGCAGCCCTAGCGGGGTGAACACCGGGGAGCTGTTTTTT. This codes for CASSPSGVNTGELFF.